The present TCR beta chain was sequenced within a study of blood T cell repertoires in COVID-19. Study context: The origin of the acute and convalescent COVID-19 samples was the United States, Italy and Spain. Nucleic acid was either cDNA or gDNA, and it came from T cells, B-cell-depleted T cells, or PBMCs.

Seattle patients were enrolled while actively infected and followed longitudinally. In the original processing: Amplifying reference gene primers gave estimates of nucleated cell counts. TCRdb keeps only in-frame clones here, not all; method: immunoSEQ multiplex PCR. That table gives V, J and clone size, and the DNA gave D and trimming. The sample carries more than 300,000 clones, approximately 87% recorded once. The CDR3 is 15 residues long. V shed 1 base and J shed 1 base, with 9 bases lying between them. This receptor was identified in a woman aged 45-65 years with COVID-19, enrolled during active disease. Sequencing used peripheral blood. The V call is TRBV23-1, the J call TRBJ2-3; the D gene is possibly TRBD1 (6 bases). TRBV23-1 carries the ORF label, with uncertain function. CDR3 protein: CASSQYRVCTDTQYF. The CDR3 DNA follows: TGCGCCAGCAGTCAATACAGGGTGTGCACAGATACGCAGTATTTT.